This record looks at one T cell receptor (beta chain) sequence and its context. The target of this receptor is not known. Base qualities are missing; no much larger clone stands one base away. The V end gives up 9 bases and the J end 1 base, leaving 2 bases in the junction not matched to a gene. The CDR3 goes from the cysteine to the phenylalanine over 14 residues. CDR3 DNA is the only sequence kept; it has 42 bases, read in frame from the first base. The germline V gene yields ENHRY for CDR1 and SYGVKD for CDR2. This entry belongs to a study of blood T cell repertoires in COVID-19 (dated by TCRdb to 2018 to 2021). Describing the broader study: Samples from collaborators originated in the United States, Italy and Spain and spanned both the acute and convalescent phases of COVID-19. Subjects who had been exposed to COVID-19, were actively infected with it, or had recovered from it provided the deeply sampled blood TCRbeta repertoires that made up the dataset. A de-identified subject ID, COVID-19 status, age in years and sex were almost always included in the sample metadata. The repertoires were made available in a free public database intended to serve as a resource for research on the immune response to SARS-CoV-2. Samples were obtained from the ongoing ImmuneRACE study (first 160 participants) and from about 1,300 subjects provided by 6 global collaborators. The prospective study material was composed of cDNA or gDNA derived from T cells, B-cell-depleted T cells, or PBMCs. HLA class I and class II types, where available, came from metadata supplied by the sample provider rather than from assay-based typing.

TCRbeta CDR3 regions were amplified from genomic DNA by means of the immunoSEQ Assay, a bias-controlled multiplex PCR. Per the source publication's procedure: The number of nucleated cells in each sample was estimated from the amplification of reference gene primers within the assay. To quantify the absolute abundance of each unique TCRbeta CDR3 rearrangement, sequence reads were collapsed and filtered. Productive Simpson clonality was computed per sample as the square root of Simpson's diversity index over productive rearrangements. TCRdb provides this immuneACCESS table in a form limited to in-frame rearrangements. Some clones are lacking; in checked studies, under half of them reflect an unresolved V gene, and why the rest are absent is not known. That table furnishes V, J and clone size, whereas the DNA furnished D and trimming. In this sample the table shows around 120,000 clones, about 80% of which occur a single time. The biggest ten clones account for more than 9.5% of the sample.

Each collaborating institution followed its own protocols to collect whole blood in K2EDTA tubes. For TCRbeta analysis, collaborators shipped samples in one of three forms: frozen whole blood, isolated PBMCs, or DNA extracted from either of those sample types. Results and caveats for the whole study, not just this receptor: The amount of clinical and demographic metadata varied by source and participant and was provided uncurated.

Source material: peripheral blood. The rearrangement combines TRBV10-3 with TRBJ2-2; TRBD1 lines up with 10 middle nucleotides. The clonotype originates from a man in his forties or fifties with active or convalescent COVID-19. The nucleotide sequence is TGTGCCATGACAGGGGGCGGGAACACCGGGGAGCTGTTTTTT. Its translation is CAMTGGGNTGELFF.